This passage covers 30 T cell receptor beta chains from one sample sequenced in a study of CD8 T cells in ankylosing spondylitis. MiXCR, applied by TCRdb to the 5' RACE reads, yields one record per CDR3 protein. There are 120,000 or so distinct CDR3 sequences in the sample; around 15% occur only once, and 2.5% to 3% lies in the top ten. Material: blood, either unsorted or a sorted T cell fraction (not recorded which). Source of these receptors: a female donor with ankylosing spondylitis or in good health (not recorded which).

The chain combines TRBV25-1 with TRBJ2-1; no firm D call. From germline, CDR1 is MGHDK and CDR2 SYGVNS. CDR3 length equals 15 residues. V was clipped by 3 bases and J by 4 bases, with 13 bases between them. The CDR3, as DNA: TGTGCCAGCAGTGACCTCACTGGCGCTTACAATGAGCAGTTCTTC. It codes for CASSDLTGAYNEQFF.

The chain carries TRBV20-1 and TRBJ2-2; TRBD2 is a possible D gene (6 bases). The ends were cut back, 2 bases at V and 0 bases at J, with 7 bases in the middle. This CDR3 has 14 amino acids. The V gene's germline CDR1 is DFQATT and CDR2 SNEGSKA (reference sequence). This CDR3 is CSARWGANTGELFF. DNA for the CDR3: TGCAGTGCTAGATGGGGGGCGAACACCGGGGAGCTGTTTTTT.

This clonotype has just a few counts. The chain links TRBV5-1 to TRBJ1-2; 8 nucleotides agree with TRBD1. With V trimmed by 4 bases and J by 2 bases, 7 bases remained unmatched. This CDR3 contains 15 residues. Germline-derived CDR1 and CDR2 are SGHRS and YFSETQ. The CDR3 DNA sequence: TGCGCCAGCAGCCCGACAGGGGCAGTAAACTATGGCTACACCTTC. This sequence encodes CASSPTGAVNYGYTF. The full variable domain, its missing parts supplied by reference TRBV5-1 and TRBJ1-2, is KAGVTQTPRYLIKTRGQQVTLSCSPISGHRSVSWYQQTPGQGLQFLFEYFSETQRNKGNFPGRFSGRQFSNSRSEMNVSTLELGDSALYLCASSPTGAVNYGYTFGSGTRLTVV.

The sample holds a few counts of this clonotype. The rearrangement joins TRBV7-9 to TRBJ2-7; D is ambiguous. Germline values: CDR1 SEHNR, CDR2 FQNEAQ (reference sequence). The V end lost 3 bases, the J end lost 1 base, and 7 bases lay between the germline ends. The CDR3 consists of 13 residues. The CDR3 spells CASSFPGSYEQYF. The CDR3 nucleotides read TGTGCCAGCAGCTTTCCAGGATCCTACGAGCAGTACTTC.

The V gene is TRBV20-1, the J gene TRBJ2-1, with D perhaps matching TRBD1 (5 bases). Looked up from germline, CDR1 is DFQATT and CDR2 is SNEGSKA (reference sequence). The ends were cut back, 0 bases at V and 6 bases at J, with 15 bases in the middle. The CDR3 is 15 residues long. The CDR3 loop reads CSARDPNRRGNEQFF. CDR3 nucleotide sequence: TGCAGTGCTAGAGATCCTAACCGTAGGGGCAATGAGCAGTTCTTC.

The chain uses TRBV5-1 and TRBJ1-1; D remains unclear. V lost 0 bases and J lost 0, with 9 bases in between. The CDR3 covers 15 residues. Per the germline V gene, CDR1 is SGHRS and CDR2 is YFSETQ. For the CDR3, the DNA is TGCGCCAGCAGCTTGGGCCGGGCCTTGAACACTGAAGCTTTCTTT. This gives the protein CASSLGRALNTEAFF.

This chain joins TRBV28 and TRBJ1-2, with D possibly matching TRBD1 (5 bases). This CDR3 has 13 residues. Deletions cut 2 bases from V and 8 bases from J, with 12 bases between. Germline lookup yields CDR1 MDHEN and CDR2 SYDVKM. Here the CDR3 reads CASSLTDQGGYTF. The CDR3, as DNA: TGTGCCAGCAGTTTAACCGACCAGGGAGGCTACACCTTC.

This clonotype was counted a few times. CDR3 DNA sequence: TGTGCCAGCAGCTTAGTGTCTAGCGGGGGGGCCCGGGAGACCCAGTACTTC. Protein sequence: CASSLVSSGGARETQYF. The J gene is TRBJ2-5, the V gene TRBV7-2, with 12 nucleotides matching TRBD2. Germline CDR1 and CDR2: SGHTA and FQGNSA. Trimming took 1 base from V and 5 from J; bases not matched to a gene: 8. The CDR3 is 17 residues long.

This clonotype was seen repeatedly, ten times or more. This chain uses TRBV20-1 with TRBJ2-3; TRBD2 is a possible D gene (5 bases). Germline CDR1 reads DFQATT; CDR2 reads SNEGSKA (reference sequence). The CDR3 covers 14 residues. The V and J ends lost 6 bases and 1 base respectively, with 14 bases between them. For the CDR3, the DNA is TGCAGTGCCGCTCGTGGTAGCGGCACAGATACGCAGTATTTT. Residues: CSAARGSGTDTQYF.

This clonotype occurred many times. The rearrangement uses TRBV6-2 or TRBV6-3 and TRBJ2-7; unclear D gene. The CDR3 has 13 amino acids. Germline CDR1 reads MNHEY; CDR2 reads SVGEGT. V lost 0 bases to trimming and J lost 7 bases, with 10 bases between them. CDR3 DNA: TGTGCCAGCAGTTACTCGCCAATGAGGGAGCAGTACTTC. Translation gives CASSYSPMREQYF.

The CDR3 DNA sequence: TGCAGTGCTAGAGATGATGGGGGCTTCACTGAAGCTTTCTTT. It translates to CSARDDGGFTEAFF. The genes are TRBV20-1 and TRBJ1-1, with a tentative D call TRBD1 (6 bases). Germline loops: CDR1 DFQATT, CDR2 SNEGSKA (reference sequence). The CDR3 is made up of 14 amino acids. Trimming left V 0 bases short and J 4 bases short, with 12 bases between.

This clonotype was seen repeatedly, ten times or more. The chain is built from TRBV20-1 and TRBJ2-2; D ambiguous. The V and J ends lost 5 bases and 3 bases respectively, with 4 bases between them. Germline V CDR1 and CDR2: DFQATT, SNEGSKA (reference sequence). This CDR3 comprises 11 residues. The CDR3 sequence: CSAGDTGELFF. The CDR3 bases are TGCAGTGCTGGGGACACCGGGGAGCTGTTTTTT.

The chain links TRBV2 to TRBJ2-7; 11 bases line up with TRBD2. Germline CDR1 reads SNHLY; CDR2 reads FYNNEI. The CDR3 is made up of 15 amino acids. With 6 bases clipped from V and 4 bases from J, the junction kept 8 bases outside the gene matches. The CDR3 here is CASRPRLAGIYEQYF. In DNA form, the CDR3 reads TGTGCCAGCAGACCTCGACTAGCGGGAATATACGAGCAGTACTTC.

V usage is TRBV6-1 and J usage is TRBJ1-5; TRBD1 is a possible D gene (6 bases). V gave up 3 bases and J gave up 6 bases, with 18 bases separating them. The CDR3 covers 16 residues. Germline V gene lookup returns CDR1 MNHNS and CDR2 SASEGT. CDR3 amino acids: CASSENADRFRQPQHF. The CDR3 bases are TGTGCCAGCAGTGAGAACGCCGACAGGTTTCGTCAGCCCCAGCATTTT.

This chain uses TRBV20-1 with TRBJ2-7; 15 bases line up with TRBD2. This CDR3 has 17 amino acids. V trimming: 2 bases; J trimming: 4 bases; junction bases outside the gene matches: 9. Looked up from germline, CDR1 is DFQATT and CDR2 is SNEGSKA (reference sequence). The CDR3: CSARPSVGLAGGYEQYF. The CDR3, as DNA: TGCAGTGCTAGACCATCGGTGGGACTAGCGGGGGGATACGAGCAGTACTTC.

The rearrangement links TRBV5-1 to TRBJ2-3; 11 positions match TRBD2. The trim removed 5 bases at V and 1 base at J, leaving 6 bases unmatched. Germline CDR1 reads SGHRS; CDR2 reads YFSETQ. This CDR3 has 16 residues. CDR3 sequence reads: CASSLIAGGRTDTQYF. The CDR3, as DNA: TGCGCCAGCAGTTTAATAGCGGGGGGGCGCACAGATACGCAGTATTTT.

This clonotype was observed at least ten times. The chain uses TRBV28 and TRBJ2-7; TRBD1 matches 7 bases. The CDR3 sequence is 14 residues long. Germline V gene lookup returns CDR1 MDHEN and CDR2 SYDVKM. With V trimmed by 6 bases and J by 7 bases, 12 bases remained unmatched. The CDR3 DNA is TGTGCCAGCAGACAGGGACAGACAAATACTGAGCAGTACTTC. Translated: CASRQGQTNTEQYF.

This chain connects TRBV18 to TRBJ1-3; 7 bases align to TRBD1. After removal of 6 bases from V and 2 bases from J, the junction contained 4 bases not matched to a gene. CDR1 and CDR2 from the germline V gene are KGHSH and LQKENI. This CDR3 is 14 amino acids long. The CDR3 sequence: CASSSTGTGNTIYF. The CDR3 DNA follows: TGTGCCAGCTCCTCGACAGGGACTGGAAACACCATATATTTT. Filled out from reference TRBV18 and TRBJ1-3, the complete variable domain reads NAGVMQNPRHLVRRRGQEARLRCSPMKGHSHVYWYRQLPEEGLKFMVYLQKENIIDESGMPKERFSAEFPKEGPSILRIQQVVRGDSAAYFCASSSTGTGNTIYFGEGSWLTVV.

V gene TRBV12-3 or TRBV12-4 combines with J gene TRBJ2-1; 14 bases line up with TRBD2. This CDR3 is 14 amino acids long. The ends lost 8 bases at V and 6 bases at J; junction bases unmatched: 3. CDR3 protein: CASVTSGRGNEQFF. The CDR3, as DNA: TGTGCCAGCGTGACTAGCGGGAGGGGCAATGAGCAGTTCTTC.

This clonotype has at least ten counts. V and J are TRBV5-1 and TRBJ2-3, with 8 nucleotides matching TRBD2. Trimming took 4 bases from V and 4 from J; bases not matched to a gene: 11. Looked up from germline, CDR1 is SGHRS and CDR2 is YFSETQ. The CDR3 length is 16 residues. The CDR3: CASSVYTGLDSDTQYF. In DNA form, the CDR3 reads TGCGCCAGCAGCGTCTACACGGGACTAGATTCAGATACGCAGTATTTT.

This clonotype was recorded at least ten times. The CDR3 loop reads CASSPASIETQYF. As DNA, the CDR3 is TGTGCCAGCAGTCCAGCTAGCATCGAGACCCAGTACTTC. V usage is TRBV6-6 and J usage is TRBJ2-5; possibly TRBD2 for D (5 bases). V was clipped by 5 bases and J by 5 bases, with 12 bases between them. CDR1 is MNHNY and CDR2 is SVGAGI in the germline V gene (reference sequence). CDR3 length: 13 amino acids.

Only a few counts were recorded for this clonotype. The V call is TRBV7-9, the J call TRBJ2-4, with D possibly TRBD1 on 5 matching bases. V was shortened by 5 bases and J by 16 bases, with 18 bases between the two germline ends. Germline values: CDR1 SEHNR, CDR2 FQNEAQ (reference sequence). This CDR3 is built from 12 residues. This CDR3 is CASSQQTGPPYF. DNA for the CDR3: TGTGCCAGCAGCCAGCAAACAGGCCCCCCTTACTTC.

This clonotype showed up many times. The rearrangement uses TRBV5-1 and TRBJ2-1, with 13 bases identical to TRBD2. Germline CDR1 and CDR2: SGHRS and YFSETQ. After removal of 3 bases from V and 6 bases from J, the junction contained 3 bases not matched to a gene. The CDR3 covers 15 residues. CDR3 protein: CASSSTSGGINEQFF. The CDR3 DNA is TGCGCCAGCAGCTCGACTAGCGGGGGGATCAATGAGCAGTTCTTC.

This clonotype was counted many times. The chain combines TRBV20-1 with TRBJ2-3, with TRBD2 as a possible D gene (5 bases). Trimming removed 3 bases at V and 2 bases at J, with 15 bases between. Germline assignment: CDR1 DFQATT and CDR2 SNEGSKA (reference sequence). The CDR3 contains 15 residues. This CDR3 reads CSARVREGPTDTQYF. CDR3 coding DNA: TGCAGTGCTAGGGTGAGGGAAGGTCCCACAGATACGCAGTATTTT.

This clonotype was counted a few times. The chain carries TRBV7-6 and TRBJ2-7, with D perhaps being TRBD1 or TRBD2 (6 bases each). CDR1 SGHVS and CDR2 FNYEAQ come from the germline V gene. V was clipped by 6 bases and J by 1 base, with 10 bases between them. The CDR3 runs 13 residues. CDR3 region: CASSRGESYEQYF. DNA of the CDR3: TGTGCCAGCAGTAGGGGGGAGTCCTACGAGCAGTACTTC.

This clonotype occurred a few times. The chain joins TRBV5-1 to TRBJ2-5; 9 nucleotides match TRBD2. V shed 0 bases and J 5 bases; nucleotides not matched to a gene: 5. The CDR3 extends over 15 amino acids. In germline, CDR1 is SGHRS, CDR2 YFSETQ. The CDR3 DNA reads TGCGCCAGCAGCTTGGTTCTAGCGGGGCGCGAGACCCAGTACTTC. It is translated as CASSLVLAGRETQYF. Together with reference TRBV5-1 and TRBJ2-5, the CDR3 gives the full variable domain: KAGVTQTPRYLIKTRGQQVTLSCSPISGHRSVSWYQQTPGQGLQFLFEYFSETQRNKGNFPGRFSGRQFSNSRSEMNVSTLELGDSALYLCASSLVLAGRETQYFGPGTRLLVL.

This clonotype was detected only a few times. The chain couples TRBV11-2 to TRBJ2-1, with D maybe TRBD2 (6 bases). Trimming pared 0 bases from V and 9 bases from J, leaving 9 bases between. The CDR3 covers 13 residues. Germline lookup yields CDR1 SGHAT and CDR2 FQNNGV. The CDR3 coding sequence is TGTGCCAGCAGCTTAGATGGGACTGTTGAGCAGTTCTTC. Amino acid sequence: CASSLDGTVEQFF.

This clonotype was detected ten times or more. CDR3 coding DNA: TGTGCCACCTCCGTCGGGCGGTCTAATGAAAAACTGTTTTTT. This encodes CATSVGRSNEKLFF. The J gene is TRBJ1-4, the V gene TRBV6-1; D gene unclear. The V and J ends lost 10 bases and 3 bases respectively, with 15 bases between them. This CDR3 is built from 14 residues. Germline CDR1 MNHNS, CDR2 SASEGT.

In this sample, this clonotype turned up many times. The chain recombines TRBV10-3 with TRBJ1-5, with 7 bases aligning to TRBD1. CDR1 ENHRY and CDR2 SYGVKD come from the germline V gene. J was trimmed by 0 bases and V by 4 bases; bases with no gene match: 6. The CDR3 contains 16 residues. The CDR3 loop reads CAISGGDSYSNQPQHF. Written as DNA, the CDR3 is TGTGCCATCAGTGGAGGGGACAGCTATAGCAATCAGCCCCAGCATTTT.

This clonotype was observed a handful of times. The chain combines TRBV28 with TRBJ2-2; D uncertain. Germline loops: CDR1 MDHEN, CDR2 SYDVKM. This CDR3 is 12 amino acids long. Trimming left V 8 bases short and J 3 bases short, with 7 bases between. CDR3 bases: TGTGCCAGCGACACTGACACCGGGGAGCTGTTTTTT. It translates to CASDTDTGELFF.